Sequencing of this TCR beta chain was carried out in a study of T cells in Graves' hyperthyroidism and ophthalmopathy. The CDR3 spans 16 residues. The ends lost 3 bases at V and 5 bases at J; junction bases unmatched: 7. Germline V CDR1 and CDR2: SGDLS, YYNGEE. This clonotype occurred many times. What it recognizes is unknown. Amplification targeted TCR beta CDR3 regions from RNA transcripts. Primed by the HTBI set, a first-round RT-PCR was run on the TCR CDR3. TCRdb reprocessed the multiplex PCR reads with MiXCR, giving one entry per CDR3 protein. Counted here are around 620,000 distinct CDR3 sequences, about half occurring once; the ten biggest clones make up about 20%. Study results and limitations: In simple terms, a model built on 13 V-J features told ophthalmopathy apart from stable hyperthyroidism.

This TCR derives from an adult woman with Graves' disease, either hyperthyroidism or ophthalmopathy (not recorded which). The chain employs TRBV9 and TRBJ1-4, with TRBD1 matching over 10 bases. The material sequenced was peripheral blood or thyroid tissue (not recorded which). The CDR3 sequence: CASSGPGTGDNEKLFF. The CDR3 nucleotides are TGTGCCAGCAGCGGTCCCGGGACAGGGGACAATGAAAAACTGTTTTTT.